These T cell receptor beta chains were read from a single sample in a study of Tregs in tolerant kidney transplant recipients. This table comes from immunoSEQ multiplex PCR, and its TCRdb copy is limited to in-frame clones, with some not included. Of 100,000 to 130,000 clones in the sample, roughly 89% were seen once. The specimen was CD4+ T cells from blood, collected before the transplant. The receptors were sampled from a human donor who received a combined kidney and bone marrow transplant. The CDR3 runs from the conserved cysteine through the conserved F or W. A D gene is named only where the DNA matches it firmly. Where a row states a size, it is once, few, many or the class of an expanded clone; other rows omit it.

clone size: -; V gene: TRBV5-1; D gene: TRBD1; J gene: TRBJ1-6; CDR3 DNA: TGCGCCAGCAGCCAATCGGGACAGGATAATTCACCCCTCCACTTT; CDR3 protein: CASSQSGQDNSPLHF
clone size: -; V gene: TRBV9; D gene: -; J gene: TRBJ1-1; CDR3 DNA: TGTGCCAGCAGCGTAGCTACGGGGGTGAACACTGAAGCTTTCTTT; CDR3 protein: CASSVATGVNTEAFF
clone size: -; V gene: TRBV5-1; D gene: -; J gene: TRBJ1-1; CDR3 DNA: TGCGCCAGCAGTTCCGCAGCAGGGTTAAGTGCTGAAGCTTTCTTT; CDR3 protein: CASSSAAGLSAEAFF
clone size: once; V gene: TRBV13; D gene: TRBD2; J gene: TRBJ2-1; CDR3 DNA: TGTGCCAGCAGCATCGGGACTACCCGTGGGGATGAGCAGTTCTTC; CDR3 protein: CASSIGTTRGDEQFF
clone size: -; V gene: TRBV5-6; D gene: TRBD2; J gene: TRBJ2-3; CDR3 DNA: TGTGCCAGCAGCTTGGACCCCCAGCGGGAGGGCACAGATACGCAGTATTTT; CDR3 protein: CASSLDPQREGTDTQYF
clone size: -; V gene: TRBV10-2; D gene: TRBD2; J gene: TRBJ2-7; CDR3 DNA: TGCGCCAGCAGGGCTAGCGGGGGAGAGGACGAGCAGTACTTC; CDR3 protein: CASRASGGEDEQYF
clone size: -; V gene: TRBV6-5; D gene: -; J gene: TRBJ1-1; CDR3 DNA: TGTGCCAGCAGTTCGGTCGGGGGGAACACTGAAGCTTTCTTT; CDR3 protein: CASSSVGGNTEAFF
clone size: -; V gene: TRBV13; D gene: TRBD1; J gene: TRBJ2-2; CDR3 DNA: TGTGCCAGCAGCTTATTGCCTCCGGACAGGGGGCATGCCGGGGAGCTGTTTTTT; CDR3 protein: CASSLLPPDRGHAGELFF
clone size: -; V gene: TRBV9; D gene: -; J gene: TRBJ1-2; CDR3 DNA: TGTGCCAGCAGCGTAGGGATTCGGGTAGGGGCCTATGGCTACACCTTC; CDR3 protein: CASSVGIRVGAYGYTF
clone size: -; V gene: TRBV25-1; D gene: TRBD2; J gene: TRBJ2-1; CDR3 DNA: TGTGCCAGCAGTGACCACACTAGCGGGGTGGATGAGCAGTTCTTC; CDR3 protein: CASSDHTSGVDEQFF
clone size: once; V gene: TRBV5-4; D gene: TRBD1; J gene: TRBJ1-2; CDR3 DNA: TGTGCCAGCAGCTCGGGACAGGGTGGTAACTATGGCTACACCTTC; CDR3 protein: CASSSGQGGNYGYTF
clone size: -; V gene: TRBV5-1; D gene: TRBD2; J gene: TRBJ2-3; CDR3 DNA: TGCGCCAGCGCCAGCGGGAGGGCAGATACGCAGTATTTT; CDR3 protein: CASASGRADTQYF
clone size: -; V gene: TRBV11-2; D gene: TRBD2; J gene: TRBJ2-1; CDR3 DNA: TGTGCCAGCAGCTCCCTGCGGCTAGCGGGCCTGGGGCAGTTCTTC; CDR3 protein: CASSSLRLAGLGQFF
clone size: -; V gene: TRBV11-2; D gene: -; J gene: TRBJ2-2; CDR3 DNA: TGTGCCAGCAGGAACCCGGCGGGGTCGAACACCGGGGAGCTGTTTTTT; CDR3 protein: CASRNPAGSNTGELFF
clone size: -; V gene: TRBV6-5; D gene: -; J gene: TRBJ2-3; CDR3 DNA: TGTGCCAGCAGAGAAGGAGGGGATACGCAGTATTTT; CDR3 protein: CASREGGDTQYF